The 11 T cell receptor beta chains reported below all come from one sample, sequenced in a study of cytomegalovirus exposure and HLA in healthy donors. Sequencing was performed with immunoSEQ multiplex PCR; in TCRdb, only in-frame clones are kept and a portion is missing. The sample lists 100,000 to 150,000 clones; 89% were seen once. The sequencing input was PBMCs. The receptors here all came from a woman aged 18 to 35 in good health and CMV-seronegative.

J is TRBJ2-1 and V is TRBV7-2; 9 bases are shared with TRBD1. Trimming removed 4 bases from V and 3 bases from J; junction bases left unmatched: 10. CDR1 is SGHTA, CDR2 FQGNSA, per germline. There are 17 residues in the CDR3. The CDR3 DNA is TGTGCCAGCAGCTCCCGACCACAGGGGGCCGGCTACAATGAGCAGTTCTTC. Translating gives CASSSRPQGAGYNEQFF. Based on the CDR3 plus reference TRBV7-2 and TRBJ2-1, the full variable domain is GAGVSQSPSNKVTEKGKDVELRCDPISGHTALYWYRQSLGQGLEFLIYFQGNSAPDKSGLPSDRFSAERTGGSVSTLTIQRTQQEDSAVYLCASSSRPQGAGYNEQFFGPGTRLTVL.

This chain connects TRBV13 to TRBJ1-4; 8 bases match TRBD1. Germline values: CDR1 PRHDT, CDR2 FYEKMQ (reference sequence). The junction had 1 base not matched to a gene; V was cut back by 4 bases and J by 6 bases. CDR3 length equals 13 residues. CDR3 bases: TGTGCCAGCAGCTCGGACAGGGATGAAAAACTGTTTTTT. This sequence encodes CASSSDRDEKLFF.

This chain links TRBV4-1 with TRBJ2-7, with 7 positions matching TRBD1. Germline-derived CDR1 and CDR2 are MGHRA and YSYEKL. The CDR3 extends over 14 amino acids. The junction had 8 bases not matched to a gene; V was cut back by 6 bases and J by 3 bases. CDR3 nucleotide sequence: TGCGCCAGCAGTGGCCGGGACAGCTACTACGAGCAGTACTTC. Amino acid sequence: CASSGRDSYYEQYF.

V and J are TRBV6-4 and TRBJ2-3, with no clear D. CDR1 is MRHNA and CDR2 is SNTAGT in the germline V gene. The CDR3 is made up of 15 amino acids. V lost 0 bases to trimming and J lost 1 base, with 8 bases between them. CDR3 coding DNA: TGTGCCAGCAGTGACTCGAGAGGAGGCACAGATACGCAGTATTTT. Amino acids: CASSDSRGGTDTQYF.

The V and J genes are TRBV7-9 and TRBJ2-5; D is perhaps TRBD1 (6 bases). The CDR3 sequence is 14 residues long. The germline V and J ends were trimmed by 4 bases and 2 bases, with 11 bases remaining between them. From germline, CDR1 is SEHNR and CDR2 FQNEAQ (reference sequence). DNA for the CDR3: TGTGCCAGCAGCTCCCGGGACAAACAAGAGACCCAGTACTTC. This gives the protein CASSSRDKQETQYF.

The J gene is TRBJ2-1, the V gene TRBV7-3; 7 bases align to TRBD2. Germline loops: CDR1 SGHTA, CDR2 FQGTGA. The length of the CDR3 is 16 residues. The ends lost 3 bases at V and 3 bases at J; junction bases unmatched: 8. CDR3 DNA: TGTGCCAGCAGCTTGACACCGGGACTATACTACAATGAGCAGTTCTTC. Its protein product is CASSLTPGLYYNEQFF.

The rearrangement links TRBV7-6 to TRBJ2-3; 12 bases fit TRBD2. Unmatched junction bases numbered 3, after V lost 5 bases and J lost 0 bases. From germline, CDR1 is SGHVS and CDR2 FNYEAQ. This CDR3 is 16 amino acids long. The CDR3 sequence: CASSPGTSGSTDTQYF. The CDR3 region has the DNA TGTGCCAGCAGCCCCGGGACTAGCGGGAGCACAGATACGCAGTATTTT.

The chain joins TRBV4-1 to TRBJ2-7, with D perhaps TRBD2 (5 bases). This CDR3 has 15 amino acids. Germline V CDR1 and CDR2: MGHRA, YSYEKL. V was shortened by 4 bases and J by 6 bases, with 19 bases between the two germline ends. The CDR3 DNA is TGCGCCAGCAGCCTCCTACTAGGGAAAAGGCGCGAGCAGTACTTC. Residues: CASSLLLGKRREQYF.

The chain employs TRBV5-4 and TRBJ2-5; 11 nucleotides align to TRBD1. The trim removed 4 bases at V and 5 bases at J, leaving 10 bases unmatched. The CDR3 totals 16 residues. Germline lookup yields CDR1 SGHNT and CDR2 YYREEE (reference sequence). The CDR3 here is CASSTIGQGAQETQYF. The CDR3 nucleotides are TGTGCCAGCAGCACAATAGGACAGGGGGCGCAGGAGACCCAGTACTTC.

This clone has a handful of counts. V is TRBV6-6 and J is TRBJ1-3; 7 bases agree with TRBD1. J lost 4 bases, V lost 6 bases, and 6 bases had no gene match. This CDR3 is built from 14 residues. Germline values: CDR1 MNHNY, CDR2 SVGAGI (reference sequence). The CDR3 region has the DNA TGTGCCAGCAGCTACAGGGGCGAAGGAAACACCATATATTTT. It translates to CASSYRGEGNTIYF.

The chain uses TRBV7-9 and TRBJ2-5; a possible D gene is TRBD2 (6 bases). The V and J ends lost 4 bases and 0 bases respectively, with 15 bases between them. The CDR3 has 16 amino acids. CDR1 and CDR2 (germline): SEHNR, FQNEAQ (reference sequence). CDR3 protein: CASSSPGLTYQETQYF. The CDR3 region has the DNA TGTGCCAGCAGCTCGCCGGGACTCACGTACCAAGAGACCCAGTACTTC.